This note documents a single T cell receptor beta chain sequence. Assay used: immunoSEQ multiplex PCR; TCRdb lists only in-frame clones, some missing. This sample yields about 240,000 clones, of which about four fifths are seen a single time; around 3.4% belongs to the top ten. The data belong to a study of blood T cell repertoires in COVID-19. Study context: Researchers got acute and convalescent COVID-19 samples from the United States, Italy and Spain.

V trimming: 10 bases; J trimming: 2 bases; junction bases outside the gene matches: 7. The CDR3 is 14 residues long. The germline CDR1 and CDR2 sequences are SNHLY and FYNNEI. The receptor was derived from a woman aged 18-29 years with acute or convalescent COVID-19. The V and J genes are TRBV2 and TRBJ2-1, with 8 bases matching TRBD2. The specimen sequenced was peripheral blood. The CDR3 loop is CAIILAAPYNEQFF. The CDR3 DNA sequence: TGTGCCATCATACTAGCGGCCCCCTACAATGAGCAGTTCTTC.